This TCR beta chain was captured by sequencing in a study of cytomegalovirus exposure and HLA in healthy donors. Germline-derived CDR1 and CDR2 are MNHEY and SVGAGI. The CDR3 sequence is 15 residues long. V was trimmed by 5 bases and J by 6 bases, leaving 19 bases between them. With 60 Vbeta and 13 Jbeta primers, the PCR was carried out. TCRdb keeps only in-frame clones here, not all; method: immunoSEQ multiplex PCR. The sample holds 200,000 to 250,000 clones; more than 60% are singletons and the top ten take around 2.9%. This clone was found a few times. The target antigen is unknown. Points from the study as a whole: A later analysis appeared to link common viral pathogens to several of the most significant clusters. Reportedly, HLA-A and HLA-B alleles of most subjects were accurately predicted from TCR beta.

The clonotype comes from a woman aged 55-70 years in good health and CMV-seropositive. Sequencing was done on a sample of PBMCs. The chain recombines TRBV6-5 with TRBJ1-1, with TRBD1 as a possible D gene (5 bases). The CDR3 DNA is TGTGCCAGCAGTCGCCCGACACTAACGGGGGCTGAAGCTTTCTTT. Translating gives CASSRPTLTGAEAFF.